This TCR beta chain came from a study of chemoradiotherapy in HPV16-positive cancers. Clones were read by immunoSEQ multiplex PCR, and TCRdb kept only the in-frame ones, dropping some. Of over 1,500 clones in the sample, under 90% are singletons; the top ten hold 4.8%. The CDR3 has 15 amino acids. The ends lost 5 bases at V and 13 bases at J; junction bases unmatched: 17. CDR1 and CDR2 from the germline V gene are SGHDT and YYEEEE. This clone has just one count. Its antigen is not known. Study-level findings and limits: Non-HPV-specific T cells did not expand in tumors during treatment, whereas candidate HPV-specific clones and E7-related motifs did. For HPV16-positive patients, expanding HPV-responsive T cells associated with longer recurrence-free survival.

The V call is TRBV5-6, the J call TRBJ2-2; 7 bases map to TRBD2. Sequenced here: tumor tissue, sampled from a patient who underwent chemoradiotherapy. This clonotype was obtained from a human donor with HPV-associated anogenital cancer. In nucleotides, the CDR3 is TGTGCCAGCAGTCCCTACGTAAGCGGGGCTGGTGGGCTGTTTTTT. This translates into CASSPYVSGAGGLFF.